This T cell receptor (beta chain) was observed in a study of T cell clones after liver transplantation. Study summary: A pre-transplant mixed lymphocyte reaction with TCRbeta sequencing defined graft-donor-reactive clones followed in post-transplant blood. Samples came pre-transplant, pre-randomization before withdrawal, and post-randomization after withdrawal ended. Apart from three HCV-positive recipients, transplants were for non-autoimmune, non-viral reasons.

The CDR3 consists of 16 residues. The V gene end was trimmed by 3 bases and the J gene end by 0 bases; junction bases not matched to a gene: 6. Germline CDR1 reads SGHDN; CDR2 reads FVKESK. Sequencing used immunoSEQ multiplex PCR; TCRdb keeps in-frame clones, though not all of them. This sample carries about 120,000 clones, less than 95% of them seen once, and the ten largest clones take 0.65% to 0.95%. This TCR derives from a human patient who received a liver transplant. Some T cells may originate from the graft donor. The chain is built from TRBV14 and TRBJ1-1; 8 nucleotides agree with TRBD1. Sequenced here: CD4+ T cells from blood, sampled 12 months after liver transplant. The CDR3 DNA is TGTGCCAGCAGCCACCGGACAGGGAAACTGAACACTGAAGCTTTCTTT. Its translation: CASSHRTGKLNTEAFF. The full variable domain, completed using reference TRBV14 and TRBJ1-1, is EAGVTQFPSHSVIEKGQTVTLRCDPISGHDNLYWYRRVMGKEIKFLLHFVKESKQDESGMPNNRFLAERTGGTYSTLKVQPAELEDSGVYFCASSHRTGKLNTEAFFGQGTRLTVV.